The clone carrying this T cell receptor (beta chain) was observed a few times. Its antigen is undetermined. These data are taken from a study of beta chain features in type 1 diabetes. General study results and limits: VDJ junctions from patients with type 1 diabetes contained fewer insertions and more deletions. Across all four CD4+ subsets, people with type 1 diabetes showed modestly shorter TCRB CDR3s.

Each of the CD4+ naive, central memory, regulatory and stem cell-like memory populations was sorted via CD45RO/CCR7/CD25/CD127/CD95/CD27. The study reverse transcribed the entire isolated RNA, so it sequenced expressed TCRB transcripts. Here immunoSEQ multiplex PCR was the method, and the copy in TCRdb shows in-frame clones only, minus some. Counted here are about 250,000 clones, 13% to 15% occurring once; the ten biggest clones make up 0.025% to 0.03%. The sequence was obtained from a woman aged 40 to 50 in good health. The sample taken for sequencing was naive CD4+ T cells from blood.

CDR3 coding DNA: TGTGCCAGTAGTACCACCGGGACAGGGGGCGATCAGCCCCAGCATTTT. It yields the protein CASSTTGTGGDQPQHF. The V call is TRBV19, the J call TRBJ1-5; TRBD1 matches at 12 bases. The germline CDR1 and CDR2 sequences are LNHDA and SQIVND (reference sequence). With V trimmed by 4 bases and J by 5 bases, 6 bases remained unmatched. The CDR3 contains 16 residues.